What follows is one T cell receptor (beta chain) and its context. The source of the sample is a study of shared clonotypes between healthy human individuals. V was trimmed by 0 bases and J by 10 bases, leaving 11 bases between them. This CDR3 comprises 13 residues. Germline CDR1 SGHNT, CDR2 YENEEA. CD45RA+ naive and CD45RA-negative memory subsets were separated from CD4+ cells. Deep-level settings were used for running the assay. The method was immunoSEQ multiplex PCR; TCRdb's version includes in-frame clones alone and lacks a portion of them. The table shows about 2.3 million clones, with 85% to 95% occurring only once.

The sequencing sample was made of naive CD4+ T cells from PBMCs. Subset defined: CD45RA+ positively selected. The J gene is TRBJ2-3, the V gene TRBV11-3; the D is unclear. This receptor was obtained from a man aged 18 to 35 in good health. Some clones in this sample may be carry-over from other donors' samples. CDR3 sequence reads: CASSLDVIGPQYF. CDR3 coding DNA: TGTGCCAGCAGCTTAGATGTAATTGGCCCGCAGTATTTT.